These T cell receptor beta chains were read from a single sample in a study of STAT3 mutations in large granular lymphocyte leukemia. Profiling relied on immunoSEQ multiplex PCR, and the TCRdb table lists in-frame clones only, not all of them. The table includes 30,000 to 35,000 clones, about 80% detected once. Sequencing input: peripheral blood mononuclear cells. Receptors originate from a woman aged 45 to 65 with T-cell large granular lymphocyte leukemia. Some clones in this sample may be carry-over from other donors' samples. CDR3s include the opening cysteine and the closing phenylalanine or tryptophan.

TRBV5-1	TRBJ1-2	CASSLALRAGRSDYGYTF
TRBV5-1	TRBJ1-4	CASSLGSGNEKLFF
TRBV9	TRBJ2-2	CASTTAGGPRELFF
TRBV28	TRBJ2-2	CASSTQTLNTGELFF
TRBV27	TRBJ2-1	CASSLGRGEQFF
TRBV5-1	TRBJ2-7	CASSLGSAALPGYEQYF
TRBV28	TRBJ1-5	CASRREQGYYQPQHF
TRBV18	TRBJ1-5	CASSRVAPSLESQPQHF
TRBV9	TRBJ2-5	CASSVQPTSAETQYF
TRBV18	TRBJ1-3	CASSPTPTYGNTIYF